This TCR beta chain was retrieved from a study of cytomegalovirus exposure and HLA in healthy donors. With 60 Vbeta and 13 Jbeta primers, the PCR was carried out. Produced via immunoSEQ multiplex PCR; TCRdb's table is partial and in-frame only. The table has fewer than 200,000 clones, roughly 80% seen once. The CDR3 contains 16 residues. V shed 2 bases, J shed 4 bases, and the junction held 9 bases outside the gene matches. Looked up from germline, CDR1 is SGHTA and CDR2 is FQGNSA. Study outcomes and limitations: Per a prior analysis, the majority of TCR beta V segments were productive roughly 87% or roughly 30% of the time. The listing of 150 to 200 TCR beta chains classed them as cytomegalovirus-associated. One later analysis reportedly identified an Asian-associated ancestry cluster that showed fewer N-insertions than the approximately 600-donor mean.

Concerning this clone itself: No antigen is known for it.

The sequenced material came from PBMCs. V gene TRBV7-2 combines with J gene TRBJ2-5; 8 nucleotides line up with TRBD2. This sequence originates from a woman under 30 in good health and CMV-seronegative. CDR3 sequence: CASSLMAGGSPETQYF. The CDR3 nucleotides are TGTGCCAGCAGCTTAATGGCGGGAGGAAGCCCAGAGACCCAGTACTTC.